This is a list of T cell receptor beta chains from one sample in a study of CD8+CD57+ T cells in acquired aplastic anemia. A single record per CDR3 protein comes from TCRdb applying MiXCR to the reads. Of 200,000 to 250,000 distinct CDR3 sequences listed, roughly 35% are singletons. The sequenced material came from sorted CD4+, CD8+, or CD8+CD57+ T cells (not recorded which) from PBMCs. All receptors derive from a human donor in good health, serving as a control. The CDR3 runs from the conserved cysteine through the conserved F or W. The D gene is left open where the match is weak. Where a row states a size, it is once, few, many or the class of an expanded clone; other rows omit it.

clone_size j_call v_call d_call cdr3_aa cdr3_nt
many TRBJ1-1 TRBV20-1 NA CSARTGWTEAFF TGCAGTGCTAGAACAGGTTGGACTGAAGCTTTCTTT
many TRBJ2-4 TRBV19 TRBD2 CASSTGLAEDIQYF TGTGCCAGTAGTACGGGACTAGCGGAAGACATTCAGTACTTC
many TRBJ1-6 TRBV2 NA CASSGAALPDSPLHF TGTGCCAGCAGTGGTGCCGCCTTGCCGGATTCACCCCTCCACTTT
NA TRBJ1-5 TRBV24-1 TRBD1 CATSDPQGGNQPQHF TGTGCCACCAGTGATCCACAGGGGGGGAATCAGCCCCAGCATTTT
many TRBJ2-5 TRBV2 NA CASSGNQETQYF TGTGCCAGCAGTGGGAACCAAGAGACCCAGTACTTC
few TRBJ2-1 TRBV6-1 NA CASSQTLWGYNEQFF TGTGCCAGCAGCCAAACACTATGGGGGTACAATGAGCAGTTCTTC
many TRBJ1-3 TRBV19 NA CASLSGSSGNTIYF TGTGCCAGTCTCTCCGGGAGCTCTGGAAACACCATATATTTT
few TRBJ2-7 TRBV20-1 NA CSAEFTGGTHEQYF TGCAGTGCGGAATTTACCGGGGGCACCCACGAGCAGTACTTC
many TRBJ1-2 TRBV6-1 NA CASSNRGGYTF TGTGCCAGCAGCAACCGAGGAGGCTACACCTTC
NA TRBJ1-5 TRBV28 NA CASSFHLSLWQLNQPQHF TGTGCCAGCAGTTTTCACCTGTCATTATGGCAGCTAAATCAGCCCCAGCATTTT
NA TRBJ2-2 TRBV7-9 NA CASSLDRSGELFF TGTGCCAGCAGCTTAGATAGGTCCGGGGAGCTGTTTTTT
many TRBJ2-1 TRBV2 NA CASSLPLWGVGSYNEQFF TGTGCCAGCAGTCTACCCTTGTGGGGGGTTGGGTCCTACAATGAGCAGTTCTTC
once TRBJ2-1 TRBV29-1 NA CSGQPGALGEQFF TGCAGCGGTCAACCGGGAGCGTTGGGTGAGCAGTTCTTC
many TRBJ2-5 TRBV13 NA CASSPPGQETQYF TGTGCCAGCAGCCCACCCGGCCAAGAGACCCAGTACTTC
many TRBJ1-5 TRBV7-2 NA CASSLDGLANQPQHF TGTGCCAGCAGCTTAGACGGGCTTGCCAATCAGCCCCAGCATTTT
NA TRBJ1-5 TRBV28 NA CASAGTDSYNQPQHF TGTGCCAGCGCGGGGACCGACTCATACAATCAGCCCCAGCATTTT
NA TRBJ1-2 TRBV5-1 NA CASSSTDHWASYGYTF TGCGCCAGCAGCTCAACGGACCATTGGGCCTCCTATGGCTACACCTTC
many TRBJ2-1 TRBV7-6 NA CASSHPVNEQFF TGTGCCAGCAGTCACCCGGTCAATGAGCAGTTCTTC
NA TRBJ2-5 TRBV6-1 NA CASSGGRDSTKETQYF TGTGCCAGCAGTGGGGGCCGGGACTCAACTAAAGAGACCCAGTACTTC
many TRBJ1-4 TRBV7-9 NA CASSFWTAGNEKLFF TGTGCCAGCAGCTTTTGGACAGCTGGAAATGAAAAACTGTTTTTT
many TRBJ2-7 TRBV20-1 TRBD2 CSAREAGYLAGGEQYF TGCAGTGCTAGAGAGGCCGGGTACCTAGCGGGGGGCGAGCAGTACTTC
many TRBJ1-2 TRBV5-1 NA CASSLGQQIYGYTF TGCGCCAGCAGCTTGGGACAGCAAATCTATGGCTACACCTTC
many TRBJ1-1 TRBV2 TRBD1 CASSDRTGSFEAFF TGTGCCAGCAGTGACAGGACAGGGTCGTTTGAAGCTTTCTTT
NA TRBJ1-2 TRBV2 NA CASSEAGAEDYGYTF TGTGCCAGCAGTGAAGCAGGGGCAGAAGACTATGGCTACACCTTC
many TRBJ2-1 TRBV20-1 NA CSTGEGYNEQFF TGCAGCACGGGAGAGGGCTACAATGAGCAGTTCTTC
many TRBJ2-3 TRBV24-1 TRBD2 CAAELAESTDTQYF TGTGCCGCCGAACTAGCGGAAAGCACAGATACGCAGTATTTT
few TRBJ1-4 TRBV6-1 NA CASSEMLSNEKLFF TGTGCCAGCAGTGAAATGTTGAGTAATGAAAAACTGTTTTTT
NA TRBJ1-6 TRBV9 NA CASSAGGGPSPLHF TGTGCCAGCAGCGCGGGGGGGGGGCCTTCACCCCTCCACTTT
NA TRBJ2-1 TRBV24-1 NA CATKAEGEQFF TGTGCCACCAAGGCAGAGGGTGAGCAGTTCTTC
many TRBJ2-1 TRBV9 NA CASSGDYPSYNEQFF TGTGCCAGCAGCGGAGACTACCCCTCCTACAATGAGCAGTTCTTC
many TRBJ2-1 TRBV20-1 NA CSARGWQGNEQFF TGCAGTGCTAGAGGATGGCAGGGGAATGAGCAGTTCTTC
few TRBJ2-5 TRBV3-1 NA CASSPVIGTEYF TGTGCCAGCAGCCCGGTCATCGGGACGGAGTACTTC
NA TRBJ2-7 TRBV5-1 TRBD1 CASSYLQGDRAYEQYF TGCGCCAGCAGCTACCTACAGGGGGACAGGGCCTACGAGCAGTACTTC
NA TRBJ2-1 TRBV18 NA CASLRTDPYYNEQFF TGTGCCAGCTTACGGACGGATCCTTACTACAATGAGCAGTTCTTC
NA TRBJ1-2 TRBV2 NA CASKPPSNYGYTF TGTGCCAGCAAACCTCCTTCTAACTATGGCTACACCTTC
many TRBJ2-7 TRBV29-1 NA CSVFDREAYEQYF TGCAGCGTTTTTGACAGGGAGGCCTACGAGCAGTACTTC
NA TRBJ2-7 TRBV29-1 TRBD2 CSVPGTSVTEQYF TGCAGCGTCCCCGGGACTAGTGTTACCGAGCAGTACTTC
many TRBJ1-3 TRBV20-1 NA CSARSGGAGNTIYF TGCAGTGCTAGGAGTGGGGGAGCTGGAAACACCATATATTTT
NA TRBJ1-2 TRBV18 NA CASSPIRGKTYGYTF TGTGCCAGCTCACCAATAAGGGGAAAGACATATGGCTACACCTTC
NA TRBJ1-1 TRBV20-1 TRBD1 CSADGVSSRGPMNTEAFF TGCAGTGCTGACGGGGTAAGTTCCAGGGGGCCGATGAACACTGAAGCTTTCTTT
few TRBJ2-3 TRBV10-3 TRBD2 CATPGGTSGASTDTQYF TGTGCCACCCCGGGCGGGACTAGCGGTGCGAGCACAGATACGCAGTATTTT